This T cell receptor (beta chain) was recovered during a study of shared clonotypes between healthy human individuals. This CDR3 spans 13 amino acids. It was CD45RO-negative cells, positively selected for CCR7, that made up naive CD8 cells, with terminally differentiated effector memory CD45RA+ cells excluded. This table comes from immunoSEQ multiplex PCR, and its TCRdb copy is limited to in-frame clones, with some not included. The data hold hundreds of thousands of clones, with nearly 98% observed a single time. The source of this sequence is a man aged 25 to 45 in good health. This rearrangement joins TRBV21-1 to TRBJ2-7. TRBV21-1 corresponds to a pseudogene. Sequencing was done on a sample of naive CD8+ T cells sorted from blood. The CDR3 is CASSKEILSGKYF. DNA of the CDR3: TGTGCCAGCAGCAAAGAGATATTATCTGGTAAGTACTTC.